The sequence of this T cell receptor beta chain was determined in a study of shared clonotypes between healthy human individuals (dated by TCRdb to 2018 to 2021). Background on the whole study: A couple of women and a few men aged 18 to 49 years were included in the cohort. For each donor, three plates each were used for CD4 naive and CD4 memory, two plates were used for CD8 naive, and one plate was used for CD8 memory. To estimate repertoire size and how much clonotype sharing occurs between individuals, the study deeply sequenced the blood TCR repertoires of roughly 5 healthy adults. To increase sequencing depth and limit assay-specific biases, TCR repertoire library preparation and sequencing were carried out by different laboratories using diverse techniques. Per donor, leukapheresis produced somewhere between about 0.85 and 10 billion PBMCs. Broader findings and caveats from the paper: Based on pairwise subsampling, the degree of clonotype sharing among donors was expected to be affected by sequencing depth. Sampling was restricted to blood, and TCR repertoires in tissue are likely to differ from TCR repertoires in blood. Because the study included only a small number of donors, the genetic and exposure-history diversity represented was limited. Rarefaction of sorted-subset datasets indicated incomplete sequencing despite the large sequencing depth. Compared with non-shared clonotypes, clonotypes shared by all four sorted-subset donors had higher generation probabilities. Sharing across a few donors was observed for approximately 4.6% of naive CD4, 3.5% of naive CD8, over 2% of memory CD4, and around 0.42% of memory CD8 clonotypes. Naive subsets generally had larger estimated clonotype richness than memory subsets.

With regard to this clone: Its cognate antigen has yet to be identified. Nothing much larger sits one base from this clone, and base qualities are not available.

Looking up the germline V gene yields CDR1 MNHNS and CDR2 SASEGT. V is cut by 1 base and J by 0 bases, and the space between the germline ends is 8 bases. Including cysteine and phenylalanine, the CDR3 has 15 amino acids. Of the read, only the CDR3 DNA is kept; its 45 bases are in frame from base 1. Using the deep immunoSEQ assay, multiplex PCR amplified TCR CDR3 regions from genomic DNA. For each cell subset, the extracted genomic DNA was distributed evenly across all wells of several immunoSEQ 96-well plates, and each plate served as one replicate. For sorted subsets, roughly 200 ng of genomic DNA, equivalent to 25,000 to 35,000 T cell genomes, went into each replicate PCR. The purified libraries were quantified using a Qubit 3.0 fluorometer, sized with a Bioanalyzer 2100, and then quantified again using the KAPA Library Quantification kit. A separate single-read 150-cycle Illumina NextSeq 550 flow cell was used to sequence each immunoSEQ 96-well plate. Concerning the study's data processing: The immunoSEQ output contained only junctional sequences without quality scores, so filtering could not match that applied to full-length reads. Sequences were annotated with PyIR, a Python wrapper for IgBLAST v1.9, using IMGT germline references to assign V/J genes and CDR3. Reads were removed for weak V/J assignments (E-value above 1e-6), missing CDR3, stop codons, out-of-frame junctions, or ambiguous translated residues. A V3J clonotype was defined by an identical inferred V gene, J gene, and CDR3 amino acid sequence. Percentage overlap between repertoires was calculated by dividing the number of shared unique clonotypes by the size of the smaller repertoire. RTK rarefaction, the Chao1 estimator, and Recon v2.1 estimates of unobserved clonotypes were used to assess repertoire richness. OLGA was used to compute generation probabilities for all TCRbeta clonotypes that the gDNA method yielded from a few donors. TCRdb stores this immuneACCESS table with in-frame sequences only. Part of the clones is absent; in the studies checked, under half of the shortfall reflects unresolved V genes, and no reason is known for the rest. V and J calls and clone size are those listed in that table; D and trimming were worked out from the DNA. For this sample the table gives 2 million to 3 million clones, of which more than 90% were detected only once. Clones ranked in the top ten supply 0.11% to 0.15% of the sample.

The donors were healthy, HIV-negative adults with no recently reported acute infections or vaccinations. Every donor was a Caucasian adult living in Nashville, Tennessee, USA. Magnetic negative selection was used to enrich CD4+ T cells, after which naive cells were positively selected on CD45RA and the negative fraction became the memory subset. After blood collection by leukapheresis, PBMCs were isolated using Ficoll-Histopaque density gradient centrifugation and then cryopreserved in the vapor phase of liquid nitrogen. Analytical flow cytometry was used to check the purity and quantity of each magnetically sorted T cell population. Each sorted fraction had its genomic DNA isolated and then quantified by UV absorbance on a Nanodrop 2000c.

The V and J segments used are TRBV6-1 and TRBJ2-3, with the D segment identity uncertain. This sequence originates from a man aged 18 to 29 in good health. The sequenced material came from naive CD4+ T cells sorted from blood. Taken with the paper, the label for cell subset or site translates to: CD45RA+ positively selected. The sequenced DNA is TGTGCCAGCAGTGAAGGATACGGTAGCACAGATACGCAGTATTTT. Its protein product is CASSEGYGSTDTQYF.